The 30 T cell receptor beta chains reported below all come from one sample, sequenced in a study of CD8 T cells in ankylosing spondylitis. Each CDR3 protein gets one entry after TCRdb re-called the 5' RACE reads with MiXCR. There are around 100,000 distinct CDR3 sequences in the sample; about 24% occur only once, and around 12% lies in the top ten. Sequencing input: synovial fluid, either unsorted or a sorted T cell fraction (not recorded which). Receptors originate from a male donor with ankylosing spondylitis.

This chain links TRBV20-1 with TRBJ2-6; a weak D match, TRBD1 (5 bases). V was cut by 5 bases and J by 3 bases, with 11 bases left in between. The CDR3 has 14 residues. CDR1 DFQATT and CDR2 SNEGSKA come from the germline V gene (reference sequence). CDR3 region: CSAAQVYGANVLTF. The CDR3 region has the DNA TGCAGTGCTGCACAGGTGTATGGGGCCAACGTCCTGACTTTC.

This clonotype was seen more than once but under ten times. The chain couples TRBV10-3 to TRBJ1-1; D is unresolved. Trimming took off 3 bases at V and 4 bases at J, with 9 bases between the two ends. This CDR3 contains 13 residues. CDR1 is ENHRY, CDR2 SYGVKD, per germline. The CDR3 sequence: CAISDRPGTEAFF. The CDR3 DNA reads TGTGCCATCAGTGACCGCCCGGGCACTGAAGCTTTCTTT.

This clonotype was seen only a few times. Here the CDR3 reads CASSSRTSGGYNEQFF. The CDR3 DNA follows: TGTGCCAGCAGCTCCCGAACTAGCGGGGGCTACAATGAGCAGTTCTTC. The rearrangement joins TRBV7-8 to TRBJ2-1, with 11 bases that match TRBD2. This CDR3 region has 16 residues. V gave up 4 bases and J gave up 3 bases; unmatched junction bases: 5. Germline CDR1 SGHVS, CDR2 FQNEAQ.

The chain links TRBV11-2 to TRBJ2-5, with TRBD2 identical over 8 bases. J lost 4 bases, V lost 5 bases, and 9 bases had no gene match. This CDR3 region has 15 residues. Germline CDR1 is SGHAT and CDR2 is FQNNGV. The CDR3 protein is CASSPPGLVGETQYF. CDR3 sequence (DNA): TGTGCCAGCAGCCCCCCGGGACTAGTGGGAGAGACCCAGTACTTC.

At least ten counts were recorded for this clonotype. This sequence joins TRBV20-1 and TRBJ2-1, with no clear D. V was trimmed by 0 bases and J by 0 bases, leaving 9 bases between them. The CDR3 covers 15 residues. Germline V lookup: CDR1 DFQATT, CDR2 SNEGSKA (reference sequence). CDR3 DNA sequence: TGCAGTGCTAGAGAGCAGCCTGACTCCTACAATGAGCAGTTCTTC. Translation gives CSAREQPDSYNEQFF.

This clonotype was detected many times. The V gene is TRBV15, the J gene TRBJ2-3, with unresolved D. V was cut by 5 bases and J by 0 bases, with 9 bases left in between. Per the germline V gene, CDR1 is LNHNV and CDR2 is YYDKDF (reference sequence). CDR3 length: 14 amino acids. CDR3 DNA: TGTGCCACCAGCGAGGACCGAAGCACAGATACGCAGTATTTT. This translates into CATSEDRSTDTQYF.

CDR3: CASSISTGELFF. Here the CDR3 DNA reads TGTGCCAGTAGTATATCGACCGGGGAGCTGTTTTTT. This chain links TRBV19 with TRBJ2-2; D ambiguous. There are 12 residues in the CDR3. With 2 bases removed from V and 5 bases from J, the gap between germline ends came to 3 bases. CDR1 and CDR2 from the germline V gene are LNHDA and SQIVND (reference sequence). The whole variable domain, filled in from reference TRBV19 and TRBJ2-2, reads DGGITQSPKYLFRKEGQNVTLSCEQNLNHDAMYWYRQDPGQGLRLIYYSQIVNDFQKGDIAEGYSVSREKKESFPLTVTSAQKNPTAFYLCASSISTGELFFGEGSRLTVL.

The genes are TRBV19 and TRBJ2-7; maybe TRBD2 (6 bases). The CDR3 runs to 15 residues. Germline V gives CDR1 LNHDA, CDR2 SQIVND (reference sequence). Deletions cut 2 bases from V and 6 bases from J, with 17 bases between. This CDR3 is CASSIRGTDPFEQYF. CDR3 DNA: TGTGCCAGTAGTATACGGGGGACGGATCCTTTCGAGCAGTACTTC.

The chain combines TRBV20-1 with TRBJ1-4, with a weak D call TRBD1 (5 bases). Trimming shortened V by 0 bases and J by 7 bases, and 12 bases separated the two germline ends. CDR3 length: 14 amino acids. Germline V CDR1 and CDR2: DFQATT, SNEGSKA (reference sequence). The CDR3 coding sequence is TGCAGTGCTAGAGATCCCCAGGGAGGTGAAAAACTGTTTTTT. This codes for CSARDPQGGEKLFF.

The chain employs TRBV20-1 and TRBJ2-1; 13 nucleotides line up with TRBD2. The germline V gene has CDR1 DFQATT and CDR2 SNEGSKA (reference sequence). This CDR3 spans 15 amino acids. V was clipped by 5 bases and J by 13 bases; unmatched bases: 14. CDR3 loop: CSAPHTGTSGMSQFF. DNA for the CDR3: TGCAGTGCTCCCCATACCGGGACTAGCGGGATGTCCCAGTTCTTC.

This clonotype was picked up many times. This sequence joins TRBV10-3 and TRBJ1-5; D is possibly TRBD1 (6 bases). V lost 1 base, J lost 4 bases, and 14 bases lay in between. There are 16 residues in the CDR3. CDR1 and CDR2 (germline): ENHRY, SYGVKD. CDR3 sequence: CAISEWGRDKNQPQHF. The CDR3 nucleotides are TGTGCCATCAGTGAGTGGGGAAGGGACAAGAATCAGCCCCAGCATTTT.

The chain couples TRBV2 to TRBJ2-1, with 7 positions matching TRBD1. The CDR3 is 13 amino acids. After removal of 6 bases from V and 6 bases from J, the junction contained 5 bases not matched to a gene. The V gene's germline CDR1 is SNHLY and CDR2 FYNNEI. CDR3 bases: TGTGCCAGCAGGGACGACAGGGTCAATGAGCAGTTCTTC. Translation gives CASRDDRVNEQFF. The variable domain in full, completed from reference TRBV2 and TRBJ2-1, reads EPEVTQTPSHQVTQMGQEVILRCVPISNHLYFYWYRQILGQKVEFLVSFYNNEISEKSEIFDDQFSVERPDGSNFTLKIRSTKLEDSAMYFCASRDDRVNEQFFGPGTRLTVL.

This clonotype was found a few times. The genes are TRBV27 and TRBJ1-1; D remains unclear. CDR3 length equals 13 residues. Germline CDR1 MNHEY, CDR2 SMNVEV (reference sequence). Trimming removed 5 bases from V and 9 bases from J, with 16 bases in between. The CDR3 protein is CASSVRTDGQAFF. CDR3 DNA sequence: TGTGCCAGCAGTGTAAGGACGGACGGACAAGCTTTCTTT.

This clonotype was counted between two and nine times. This chain joins TRBV6-1 and TRBJ2-1; tentatively, D is TRBD1 (5 bases). V gave up 5 bases and J gave up 9 bases, with 11 bases separating them. Germline CDR1 reads MNHNS; CDR2 reads SASEGT. This CDR3 has 12 residues. The CDR3 bases are TGTGCCAGCAGTACCGTGGGGCTTGAGCAGTTCTTC. Translation: CASSTVGLEQFF.

At least ten counts were recorded for this clonotype. The chain is built from TRBV29-1 and TRBJ2-1; a possible D gene is TRBD1 (6 bases). CDR3 size: 13 residues. Germline V CDR1 and CDR2: SQVTM, ANQGSEA. V was cut by 6 bases and J by 4 bases, with 13 bases left in between. CDR3 loop: CSVAGERYNEQFF. CDR3 DNA sequence: TGCAGCGTCGCAGGGGAGCGGTACAATGAGCAGTTCTTC.

V and J are TRBV18 and TRBJ1-5, with unresolved D. CDR3 length: 16 residues. Germline V CDR1 and CDR2: KGHSH, LQKENI. Trimming stripped 2 bases from V and 2 bases from J, with 13 bases between. The CDR3 sequence is CASSPGRSYGNQPQHF. CDR3 in DNA: TGTGCCAGCTCACCAGGGCGGAGCTACGGCAATCAGCCCCAGCATTTT.

This clonotype was counted a few times. The chain uses TRBV4-1 and TRBJ1-1; possibly TRBD1 for D (5 bases). The V end was cut by 3 bases, the J end by 1 base, with 6 bases between. The germline V gene has CDR1 MGHRA and CDR2 YSYEKL. CDR3 length: 13 residues. The DNA for the CDR3 is TGCGCCAGCAGCCAGACAGAGAACACTGAAGCTTTCTTT. Translating it yields CASSQTENTEAFF.

The chain couples TRBV20-1 to TRBJ2-5; D uncertain. Looked up from germline, CDR1 is DFQATT and CDR2 is SNEGSKA (reference sequence). V dropped 3 bases and J dropped 3 bases, with 8 bases sitting between them. CDR3 length equals 12 residues. The CDR3 DNA reads TGCAGTGCTAGCCCGCAGGAAGAGACCCAGTACTTC. It is translated as CSASPQEETQYF.

Ten or more counts support this clonotype. The rearrangement uses TRBV5-1 and TRBJ1-1; possible D gene TRBD1, 5 bases. V lost 2 bases to trimming and J lost 1 base, with 6 bases between them. The germline V gene encodes CDR1 SGHRS and CDR2 YFSETQ. The CDR3 length is 13 residues. The DNA of the CDR3 is TGCGCCAGCAGCTTTACAGGGAACACTGAAGCTTTCTTT. Amino acids: CASSFTGNTEAFF.

This clonotype was seen a few times. The junction departs from the called germline gene at one end, perhaps through a read error. V and J are TRBV10-3 and TRBJ2-7; a weak D match, TRBD1 (6 bases). Germline V gene data show CDR1 as ENHRY and CDR2 as SYGVKD. CDR3 size: 14 residues. The CDR3 loop reads CAVRGPGSPYEQYF. Written as DNA, the CDR3 is TGTGCCGTCAGGGGCCCCGGCTCACCCTACGAGCAGTACTTC.

The chain carries TRBV12-3 or TRBV12-4 and TRBJ1-5; no definite D call. This CDR3 region has 15 residues. V lost 6 bases, J lost 0 bases, and 12 bases lay in between. The CDR3 is CASRLVDGSNQPQHF. As DNA, the CDR3 is TGTGCCAGCAGACTTGTAGACGGTAGCAATCAGCCCCAGCATTTT.

The chain uses TRBV6-1 and TRBJ2-5, with 7 bases identical to TRBD2. With V trimmed by 8 bases and J by 4 bases, 13 bases remained unmatched. This CDR3 is 15 amino acids long. Germline loops: CDR1 MNHNS, CDR2 SASEGT. CDR3 sequence: CASSRAGERAETQYF. The CDR3, as DNA: TGTGCCAGCTCACGGGCGGGAGAGAGGGCAGAGACCCAGTACTTC.

The V and J genes are TRBV12-3 or TRBV12-4 and TRBJ2-1; possibly TRBD2 for D (5 bases). V gave up 1 base and J gave up 0 bases, with 13 bases separating them. This CDR3 comprises 17 residues. The CDR3 bases are TGTGCCAGCAGTTTAGATGGAGCGGACGACTCCTACAATGAGCAGTTCTTC. It is translated as CASSLDGADDSYNEQFF.

This clonotype showed up many times. V usage is TRBV6-4 and J usage is TRBJ2-1; a weak D match, TRBD1 (6 bases). Trimming pared 0 bases from V and 2 bases from J, leaving 11 bases between. The CDR3 is 16 amino acids. In germline, CDR1 is MRHNA, CDR2 SNTAGT. The CDR3 protein is CASSDSIQGPYNEQFF. DNA of the CDR3: TGTGCCAGCAGTGACTCGATACAGGGACCCTACAATGAGCAGTTCTTC.

This rearrangement joins TRBV24-1 to TRBJ2-5, with 8 bases that match TRBD1. CDR1 KGHDR and CDR2 SFDVKD come from the germline V gene. The length of the CDR3 is 16 residues. The V and J ends lost 3 bases and 5 bases, in that order; junction bases with no gene match: 10. The CDR3 DNA follows: TGTGCCACCAGTGATCCTCCCGGACAGGGTAGGGAGACCCAGTACTTC. It codes for CATSDPPGQGRETQYF.

This clonotype was seen only a few times. This chain links TRBV3-1 with TRBJ2-6; D is uncertain. There are 17 residues in the CDR3. V lost 5 bases and J 0 bases, leaving 14 bases between the germline ends. The germline V gene has CDR1 LGHDT and CDR2 YNNKEL (reference sequence). CDR3 nucleotide sequence: TGTGCCAGCAGCGGAACTGCCTCTATCTCTGGGGCCAACGTCCTGACTTTC. Protein sequence: CASSGTASISGANVLTF. Supplemented by reference TRBV3-1 and TRBJ2-6, the full variable domain reads DTAVSQTPKYLVTQMGNDKSIKCEQNLGHDTMYWYKQDSKKFLKIMFSYNNKELIINETVPNRFSPKSPDKAHLNLHINSLELGDSAVYFCASSGTASISGANVLTFGAGSRLTVL.

The chain is built from TRBV5-1 and TRBJ1-2, with D possibly TRBD1 on 5 matching bases. The CDR3 covers 13 residues. The ends were cut back, 4 bases at V and 4 bases at J, with 11 bases in the middle. The germline V gene has CDR1 SGHRS and CDR2 YFSETQ. The CDR3 bases are TGCGCCAGCAGCCCAGACAGCATCTATGGCTACACCTTC. Amino acids: CASSPDSIYGYTF.

This clonotype was counted only a few times. The chain couples TRBV6-1 to TRBJ2-3; D may be TRBD1 or TRBD2 (5 bases each). V was pared by 6 bases and J by 3 bases, with 16 bases between. CDR1 and CDR2 (germline): MNHNS, SASEGT. This CDR3 region has 15 residues. The CDR3 nucleotides read TGTGCCAGCAGCCTTCAGGGAGTTGTTACAGATACGCAGTATTTT. Amino acid sequence: CASSLQGVVTDTQYF.

This clonotype came up many times. V usage is TRBV20-1 and J usage is TRBJ1-4; no firm D call. Germline CDR1 is DFQATT and CDR2 is SNEGSKA (reference sequence). The CDR3 spans 12 residues. V was cut by 1 base and J by 4 bases, with 4 bases left in between. CDR3 DNA sequence: TGCAGTGCTAGAGGGGGTAATGAAAAACTGTTTTTT. Protein product: CSARGGNEKLFF.

This clonotype has ten or more counts. This sequence joins TRBV10-3 and TRBJ2-1; D is undetermined. This CDR3 has 15 residues. Trimming pared 3 bases from V and 0 bases from J, leaving 9 bases between. From germline, CDR1 is ENHRY and CDR2 SYGVKD. CDR3 coding DNA: TGTGCCATCAGTGATGGAGCGAGCTCCTACAATGAGCAGTTCTTC. This gives the protein CAISDGASSYNEQFF.